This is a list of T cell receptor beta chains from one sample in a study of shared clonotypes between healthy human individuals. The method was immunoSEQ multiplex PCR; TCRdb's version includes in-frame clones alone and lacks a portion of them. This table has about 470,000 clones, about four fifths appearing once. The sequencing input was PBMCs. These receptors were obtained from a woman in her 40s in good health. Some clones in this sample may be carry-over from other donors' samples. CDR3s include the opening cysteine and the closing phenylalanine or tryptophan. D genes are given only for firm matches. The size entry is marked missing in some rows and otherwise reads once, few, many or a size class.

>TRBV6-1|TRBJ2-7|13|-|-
TGTGCCAGCAGTGAAGGAGGGGTGGGCGAGCAGTACTTC
CASSEGGVGEQYF
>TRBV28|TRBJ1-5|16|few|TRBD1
TGTGCCAGCAGTTTAGGGACAGGGGGCTTGGAGCAGCCCCAGCATTTT
CASSLGTGGLEQPQHF
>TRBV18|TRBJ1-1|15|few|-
TGTGCCAGCTCACCACCCGGGGGGCCGGGAACTGAAGCTTTCTTT
CASSPPGGPGTEAFF
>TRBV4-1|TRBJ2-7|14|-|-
TGCGCCAGCAGCCCCCGACTGAGCTCCTACGAGCAGTACTTC
CASSPRLSSYEQYF
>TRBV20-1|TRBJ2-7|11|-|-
TGCAGTGCTAGGGGATCAGGGGAGCAGTACTTC
CSARGSGEQYF
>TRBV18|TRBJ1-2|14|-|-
TGTGCCAGCTCCCAAGCACAGGACAGCCGGACGGATACCTTC
CASSQAQDSRTDTF
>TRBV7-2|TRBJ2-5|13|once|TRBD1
TGTGCCAGCAGCCTGACAGGGTCTGAGACCCAGTACTTC
CASSLTGSETQYF
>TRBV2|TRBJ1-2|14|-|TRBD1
TGTGCCAGCACCGGTCAGGGGGCTGATTGGGGCTACACCTTC
CASTGQGADWGYTF
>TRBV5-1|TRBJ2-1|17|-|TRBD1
TGCGCCAGCAGCTTGGCTCCAGCCGGGACAGGGTCGCGTGAGCAGTTCTTC
CASSLAPAGTGSREQFF
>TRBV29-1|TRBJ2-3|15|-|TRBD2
TGCAGCATTGACGGACTAGCGGGAGCATCCGATACGCAGTATTTT
CSIDGLAGASDTQYF
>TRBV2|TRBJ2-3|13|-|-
TGTGCCAGCAGTAGCCTCAACACAGATACGCAGTATTTT
CASSSLNTDTQYF
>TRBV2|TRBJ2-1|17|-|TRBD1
TGTGCCAGCAGTGAAATCGGACAGGGGGGCTTCTACAATGAGCAGTTCTTC
CASSEIGQGGFYNEQFF
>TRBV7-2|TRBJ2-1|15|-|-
TGTGCCAGCAGCCCTAACGGGGGCGGGTACAATGAGCAGTTCTTC
CASSPNGGGYNEQFF
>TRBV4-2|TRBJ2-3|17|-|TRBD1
TGTGCCAGCAGCCTCCATGGGACAGCGGATAGCACAGATACGCAGTATTTT
CASSLHGTADSTDTQYF
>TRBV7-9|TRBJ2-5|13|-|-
TGTGCCAGCAGCCCAGGTCCTTCCCAGACCCAGTACTTC
CASSPGPSQTQYF
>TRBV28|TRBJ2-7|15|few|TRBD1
TGTGCCAGCAGTAACACTCGGACAGGTTCCTACGAGCAGTACTTC
CASSNTRTGSYEQYF
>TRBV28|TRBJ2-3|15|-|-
TGTGCCAGCAGTTTAGGGACCAGCCCTGGAGATACGCAGTATTTT
CASSLGTSPGDTQYF
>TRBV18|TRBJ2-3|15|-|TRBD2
TGTGCCAGCTCACCACCGGGGGGGGACACAGATACGCAGTATTTT
CASSPPGGDTDTQYF
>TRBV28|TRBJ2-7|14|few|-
TGTGCCAGCAGTTTATTGATAGAGGATTACGAGCAGTACTTC
CASSLLIEDYEQYF
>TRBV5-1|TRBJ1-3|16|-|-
TGCGCCAGCAGCACGACGGCCTTTAGCTCTGGAAACACCATATATTTT
CASSTTAFSSGNTIYF
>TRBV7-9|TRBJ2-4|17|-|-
TGTGCCAGCAGCCGGGGGACAGCGTACTTAGCCAAAAACATTCAGTACTTC
CASSRGTAYLAKNIQYF
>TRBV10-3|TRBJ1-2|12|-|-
TGTGCCATCAGTGACAACCGCTATGGCTACACCTTC
CAISDNRYGYTF
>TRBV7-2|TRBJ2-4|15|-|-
TGTGCCAGCAGCCCAGTTGGGGGGCCCTCTGGCATTCAGTACTTC
CASSPVGGPSGIQYF
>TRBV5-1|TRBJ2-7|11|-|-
TGCGCCAGCAGGGGAACCCAAGGGCAGTACTTC
CASRGTQGQYF
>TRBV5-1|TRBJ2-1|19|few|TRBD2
TGCGCCAGCAGCTCTCAAGGACTAGCGGGAGAATGGTCCTACAATGAGCAGTTCTTC
CASSSQGLAGEWSYNEQFF
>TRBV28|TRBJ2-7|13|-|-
TGTGCTACCCTGGGTCAATTAAGCTACGAGCAGTACTTC
CATLGQLSYEQYF
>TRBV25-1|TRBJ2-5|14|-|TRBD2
TGTGCCAGCAGTGCTAGCGGGAGGTCCGAGACCCAGTACTTC
CASSASGRSETQYF
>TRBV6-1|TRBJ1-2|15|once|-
TGTGCCAGCAGTGAAGCTGGGGGCGGAGGGTATGGCTACACCTTC
CASSEAGGGGYGYTF
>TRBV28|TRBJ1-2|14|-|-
TGTGCCAGCAGTTCGGTCCCAGGGAGGGATGGCTACACCTTC
CASSSVPGRDGYTF
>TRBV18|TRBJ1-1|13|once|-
TGTGCCAGCTATTTCGAAGTGAACACTGAAGCTTTCTTT
CASYFEVNTEAFF
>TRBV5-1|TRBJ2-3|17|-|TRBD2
TGCGCCAGCAGCTGGATAGCCGGGACTAGCGGTTCAGATACGCAGTATTTT
CASSWIAGTSGSDTQYF
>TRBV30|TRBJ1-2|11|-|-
TGTGCCTGGATCAGGGGCGATGGCTACACCTTC
CAWIRGDGYTF
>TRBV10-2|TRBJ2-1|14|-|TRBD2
TGCGCCAGCAGCCCGGGACTAATTGTCAATGAGCAGTTCTTC
CASSPGLIVNEQFF
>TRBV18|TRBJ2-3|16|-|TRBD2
TGTGCCAGCTCACCGACAGCGGGGGCGGTCGAGGATACGCAGTATTTT
CASSPTAGAVEDTQYF
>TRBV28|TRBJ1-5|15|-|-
TGTGCCAGCAGTTCCCTACAGGTGGGCAATCAGCCCCAGCATTTT
CASSSLQVGNQPQHF
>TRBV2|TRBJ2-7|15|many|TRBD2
TGTGCCAGCAGTGTGTTGGGGGGGAAGTGGTACGAGCAGTACTTC
CASSVLGGKWYEQYF
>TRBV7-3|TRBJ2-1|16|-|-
TGTGCCAGCAGCTTAAGTGTTGTTGTCGGAGCGGGTGAGCAGTTCTTC
CASSLSVVVGAGEQFF
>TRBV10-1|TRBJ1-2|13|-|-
TGCCCCGGGTGGCGTTCCCCTAACTATGGCTACACCTTC
CPGWRSPNYGYTF
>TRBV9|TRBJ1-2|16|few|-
TGTGCCAGCAGCGTAGGGGGGTTTCCCCCGGACTATGGCTACACCTTC
CASSVGGFPPDYGYTF
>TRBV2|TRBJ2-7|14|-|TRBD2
TGTGCCAGCACGCGAGAGCGGGGCTCCTACGAGCAGTACTTC
CASTRERGSYEQYF
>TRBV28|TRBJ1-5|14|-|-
TGTGCCAGCAGGGGCCGGGGCAGTAATCAGCCCCAGCATTTT
CASRGRGSNQPQHF
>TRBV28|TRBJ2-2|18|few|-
TGTGCCAGCAGTTCACCGTCTGAGGCAACGAAAAACACCGGGGAGCTGTTTTTT
CASSSPSEATKNTGELFF
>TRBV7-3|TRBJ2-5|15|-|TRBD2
TGTGCCAGCTCCCAAGGGCTAGCGGGAGTAGAGACCCAGTACTTC
CASSQGLAGVETQYF
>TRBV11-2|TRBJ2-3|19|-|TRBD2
TGTGCCAGCAGTTCTAGCGGGAGGGCCCTCGGCCTCAGCACAGATACGCAGTATTTT
CASSSSGRALGLSTDTQYF
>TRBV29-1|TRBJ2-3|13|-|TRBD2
TGCAGCGTGGGCGGGAGGAAGACAGATACGCAGTATTTC
CSVGGRKTDTQYF
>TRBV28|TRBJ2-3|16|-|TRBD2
TGTGCCAGCACCACCCTCCTAGCGGGCGGCACAGATACGCAGTATTTT
CASTTLLAGGTDTQYF
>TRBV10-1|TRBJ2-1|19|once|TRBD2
TGCGCCAGCAGTGAGAAGGCCAGCGGGAGGCCTGACATCTACAATGAGCAGTTCTTC
CASSEKASGRPDIYNEQFF
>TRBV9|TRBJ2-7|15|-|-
TGTGCCAGCAGCGTTGAAGGGCACCAGACCTACGAGCAGTACTTC
CASSVEGHQTYEQYF
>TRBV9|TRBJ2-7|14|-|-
TGTGCCAGCAGCGTAGATGCAGGACCATACGAGCAGTACTTC
CASSVDAGPYEQYF
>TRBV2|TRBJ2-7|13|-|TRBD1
TGTGCCATAGGACAGGCGAGCTCCTACGAGCAGTACTTC
CAIGQASSYEQYF
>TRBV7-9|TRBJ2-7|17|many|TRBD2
TGTGCCAGCAGCTTAGGGGGACTAGCGGGAGTTTCCTACGAGCAGTACTTC
CASSLGGLAGVSYEQYF
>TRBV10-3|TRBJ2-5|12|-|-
TGTGCCATCGGACAGCCCCAAGAGACCCAGTACTTC
CAIGQPQETQYF